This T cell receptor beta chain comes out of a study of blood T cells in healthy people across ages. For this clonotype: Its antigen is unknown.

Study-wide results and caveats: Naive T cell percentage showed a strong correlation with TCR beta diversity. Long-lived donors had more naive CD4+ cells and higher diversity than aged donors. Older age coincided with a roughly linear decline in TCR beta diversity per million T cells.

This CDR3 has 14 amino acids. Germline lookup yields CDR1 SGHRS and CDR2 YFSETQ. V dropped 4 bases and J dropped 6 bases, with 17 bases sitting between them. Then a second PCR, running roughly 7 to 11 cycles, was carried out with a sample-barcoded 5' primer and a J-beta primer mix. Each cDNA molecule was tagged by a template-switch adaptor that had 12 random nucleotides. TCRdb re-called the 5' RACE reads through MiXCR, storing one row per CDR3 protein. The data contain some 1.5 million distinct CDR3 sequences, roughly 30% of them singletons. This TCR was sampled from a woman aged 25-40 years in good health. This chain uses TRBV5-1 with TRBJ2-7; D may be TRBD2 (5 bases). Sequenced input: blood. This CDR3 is CASSTSGSGVEQYF. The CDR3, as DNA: TGCGCCAGCAGCACCTCGGGAAGTGGAGTCGAGCAGTACTTC.